This T cell receptor (beta chain) is from a study of CD8+CD57+ T cells in acquired aplastic anemia. Across the study: Sorted CD4+ plus CD8+ cells gave DNA averaging roughly 3 ug.

The study's findings and limits: Significant differences in CD8+ Simpson's diversity were not observed between patients and controls. There were over 25 CD8+ CDR3 sequences that occurred in both patients and controls.

Genomic DNA served as template for TCR beta VDJ and CDR3 profiling. TCRdb analysed the reads with MiXCR anew, one entry per CDR3 protein. The sample consists of 95,000 to 150,000 distinct CDR3 sequences, almost 40% of them appearing once. The V gene lost 3 bases and the J gene lost 2 bases, with 7 bases spanning the gap. CDR3 length: 13 residues. CDR1 KGHSH and CDR2 LQKENI come from the germline V gene. Only patients with CD8+CD57+ cell expansion on flow cytometry were chosen for sequencing. Severe acquired aplastic anemia was diagnosed in all patients. This clonotype occurred many times. Antigen specificity is unknown.

Sequenced material: sorted CD4+, CD8+, or CD8+CD57+ T cells (not recorded which) from PBMCs. The rearrangement joins TRBV18 to TRBJ1-1; maybe TRBD1 (6 bases). The clonotype was recovered from a human donor with aplastic anemia. The DNA of the CDR3 is TGTGCCAGCTCACCGACAGGTAACACTGAAGCTTTCTTT. This encodes CASSPTGNTEAFF.